This TCR beta chain was recorded in a study of T-cell reconstitution after alpha-beta-depleted transplantation in children. Ten or more counts support this clonotype. One end of the junction is discordant with germline, which a read error may explain. TCRbeta library construction was performed incorporating unique molecular identifiers. In TCRdb, the PCR reads were re-called with MiXCR into one record per CDR3 protein. Found here are 300,000 to 350,000 distinct CDR3 sequences, roughly 17% of them singletons; the top ten hold about 41%. CDR1 SGHRS and CDR2 YFSETQ come from the germline V gene. This CDR3 is 14 amino acids long.

This receptor was obtained from a male patient under 10 years old who had a stem cell transplant for acute lymphoblastic leukemia, so the T cells may come from the graft donor. The specimen was PBMCs, mostly from graft donor cells, collected 360 days after TCRalphabeta/CD19-depleted stem cell transplant. The V and J genes are TRBV5-1 and TRBJ2-2; D call uncertain. The chain's CDR3 is CASSLASNTGELFF. DNA for the CDR3: TGTGCCAGCAGCTTAGCCTCGAACACCGGGGAGCTGTTTTTT.